Below are 31 T cell receptor beta chains sequenced from a single sample in a study of blood T cells in healthy people across ages. Then a second PCR, running roughly 7 to 11 cycles, was carried out with a sample-barcoded 5' primer and a J-beta primer mix. TCRdb fed the 5' RACE reads into MiXCR, producing one record per CDR3 protein. The sample consists of approximately 880,000 distinct CDR3 sequences, under 50% of them appearing once. Sequenced: blood. These TCRs come from a man under 40 in good health.

This chain joins TRBV29-1 and TRBJ1-1, with TRBD1 matching 9 bases. The CDR3 sequence is 15 residues long. Trimming removed 0 bases from V and 4 bases from J; junction bases left unmatched: 6. Germline V gene lookup returns CDR1 SQVTM and CDR2 ANQGSEA. CDR3 loop: CSVEEPGQGGTEAFF. CDR3 DNA sequence: TGCAGCGTTGAAGAACCGGGACAGGGCGGCACTGAAGCTTTCTTT.

The chain has TRBV5-1 and TRBJ2-1; 12 bases are shared with TRBD2. Trimming at V came to 5 bases and at J to 4 bases, leaving 16 bases not matched to a gene. Germline V gives CDR1 SGHRS, CDR2 YFSETQ. The CDR3 has 19 amino acids. The CDR3 sequence: CASRPSSGGAKGLYNEQFF. The CDR3 region has the DNA TGCGCCAGCAGGCCCTCTAGCGGGGGGGCCAAGGGCCTTTACAATGAGCAGTTCTTC.

The chain links TRBV25-1 to TRBJ1-5, with unresolved D. The CDR3 runs 13 residues. Trimming took 4 bases from V and 7 from J, leaving 11 bases between them. In germline, CDR1 is MGHDK, CDR2 SYGVNS. The CDR3 loop reads CASSAASGQPQHF. DNA of the CDR3: TGTGCCAGCAGTGCTGCGAGCGGACAGCCCCAGCATTTT.

The chain combines TRBV15 with TRBJ2-3, with D perhaps assigned TRBD1 or TRBD2 (6 bases each). V dropped 1 base and J dropped 0 bases, with 8 bases sitting between them. The germline CDR1 and CDR2 sequences are LNHNV and YYDKDF (reference sequence). The CDR3 has 15 residues. This CDR3 is CATSRGGTSTDTQYF. CDR3 bases: TGTGCCACCAGCAGAGGCGGGACAAGCACAGATACGCAGTATTTT.

The chain recombines TRBV6-1 with TRBJ2-7, with D perhaps assigned TRBD1 or TRBD2 (5 bases each). Between the trimmed V and J ends, which lost 4 bases and 2 bases, there was a span of 15 bases. Germline CDR1 reads MNHNS; CDR2 reads SASEGT. The CDR3 is 15 residues long. CDR3 region: CASSGRTTGTYEQYF. CDR3 in DNA: TGTGCCAGCAGTGGCCGGACAACGGGAACCTACGAGCAGTACTTC.

This clonotype has a handful of counts. The chain recombines TRBV12-3 or TRBV12-4 with TRBJ2-7, with D hard to call. Deletions cut 0 bases from V and 0 bases from J, with 12 bases between. This CDR3 region has 16 residues. Here the CDR3 DNA reads TGTGCCAGCAGTTTAGCACTGAGCAGCCCCTCCTACGAGCAGTACTTC. Translated, it gives CASSLALSSPSYEQYF.

DNA of the CDR3: TGTGCCAGCAGCCCATGGACAGGGGAACCCCACGAGCAGTACTTC. Encoded protein: CASSPWTGEPHEQYF. The chain couples TRBV9 to TRBJ2-7; 9 positions match TRBD1. The CDR3 spans 15 residues. Germline V gene lookup returns CDR1 SGDLS and CDR2 YYNGEE. Trimming removed 4 bases from V and 5 bases from J; junction bases left unmatched: 10. The full variable domain, in which reference TRBV9 and TRBJ2-7 provide the parts outside the CDR3, is DSGVTQTPKHLITATGQRVTLRCSPRSGDLSVYWYQQSLDQGLQFLIQYYNGEERAKGNILERFSAQQFPDLHSELNLSSLELGDSALYFCASSPWTGEPHEQYFGPGTRLTVT.

The chain is built from TRBV20-1 and TRBJ1-1, with D possibly matching TRBD1 (5 bases). Germline V gene sequence: CDR1 DFQATT, CDR2 SNEGSKA (reference sequence). V was shortened by 3 bases and J by 3 bases, with 11 bases between the two germline ends. This CDR3 has 13 amino acids. This CDR3 reads CSARGGEDTEAFF. The CDR3, as DNA: TGCAGTGCTAGGGGAGGGGAGGACACTGAAGCTTTCTTT.

CDR3 sequence (DNA): TGCAGTGCTAGAGATCGGGACTCAGGCTCCTACGAGCAGTACTTC. The encoded protein is CSARDRDSGSYEQYF. The chain links TRBV20-1 to TRBJ2-7, with D tentatively TRBD2 (6 bases). The V gene lost 0 bases and the J gene lost 0 bases, with 12 bases spanning the gap. The CDR3 loop spans 15 amino acids. In germline, CDR1 is DFQATT, CDR2 SNEGSKA (reference sequence).

This clonotype was observed a handful of times. J is TRBJ2-5 and V is TRBV7-9; D ambiguous. V lost 1 base, J lost 13 bases, and 13 bases lay in between. The CDR3 runs to 12 residues. CDR1 and CDR2 (germline): SEHNR, FQNEAQ (reference sequence). The DNA for the CDR3 is TGTGCCAGCAGCTTAGACGGCCTCACGGGGTACTTC. Residues: CASSLDGLTGYF.

V and J are TRBV29-1 and TRBJ2-7; 10 bases map to TRBD1. Losses at the gene ends were 3 bases for V and 1 base for J; bases not matched to a gene: 15. The length of the CDR3 is 18 residues. Looked up from germline, CDR1 is SQVTM and CDR2 is ANQGSEA. CDR3 loop: CSVEAAGTGAYLSYEQYF. DNA of the CDR3: TGCAGCGTTGAGGCCGCCGGGACAGGGGCCTACTTATCCTACGAGCAGTACTTC.

This clonotype was seen ten or more times. J is TRBJ2-7 and V is TRBV20-1; tentatively, D is TRBD1 (6 bases). This CDR3 is 14 amino acids long. CDR1 and CDR2 from the germline V gene are DFQATT and SNEGSKA (reference sequence). The germline V and J ends were trimmed by 6 bases and 0 bases, with 15 bases remaining between them. For the CDR3, the DNA is TGCAGTGCCCCCCGAGACAGGCTCTCCTACGAGCAGTACTTC. This sequence encodes CSAPRDRLSYEQYF.

This clonotype occurred many times. CDR3 sequence reads: CASSQGEREQYF. The CDR3 nucleotides read TGCGCCAGCAGCCAAGGGGAAAGGGAGCAGTACTTC. The rearrangement uses TRBV4-3 and TRBJ2-7, with unresolved D. The germline V gene has CDR1 LGHNA and CDR2 YSLEER. CDR3 length equals 12 residues. Trimming shortened V by 1 base and J by 7 bases, and 8 bases separated the two germline ends.

The table lists this clonotype with a few counts. The V call is TRBV29-1, the J call TRBJ1-2, with D possibly being TRBD1 (5 bases). Per germline, CDR1 SQVTM and CDR2 ANQGSEA. The V end lost 7 bases, the J end lost 5 bases, and 14 bases lay between the germline ends. The CDR3 covers 12 residues. The DNA for the CDR3 is TGCAGCGGCGGGGGAGAGACATATGGCTACACCTTC. Residues: CSGGGETYGYTF.

The chain couples TRBV20-1 to TRBJ1-2; no definite D call. V lost 8 bases and J lost 3, with 10 bases in between. Germline V gene lookup returns CDR1 DFQATT and CDR2 SNEGSKA (reference sequence). The CDR3 has 11 amino acids. CDR3 sequence (DNA): TGCAGTCCCAGACGGGACTATGGCTACACCTTC. Translated, it gives CSPRRDYGYTF.

To note about this clonotype: Germline is not matched at one junction end, which may reflect a read error. The chain couples TRBV29-1 to TRBJ2-2; perhaps TRBD1 as D (7 bases). CDR1 is SQVTM, CDR2 ANQGSEA, per germline. The CDR3 runs to 14 residues. CDR3 nucleotides: TGCAGCGGACGCACAGGGGTTGGCACCGGGGGGCTGTTTTTT. This sequence encodes CSGRTGVGTGGLFF.

The V and J genes are TRBV13 and TRBJ2-3; 7 bases line up with TRBD2. Germline lookup yields CDR1 PRHDT and CDR2 FYEKMQ (reference sequence). V trimming: 5 bases; J trimming: 0 bases; junction bases outside the gene matches: 8. There are 16 residues in the CDR3. The CDR3 reads CASSKTTGGSTDTQYF. CDR3 DNA sequence: TGTGCCAGCAGCAAAACAACGGGGGGTAGCACAGATACGCAGTATTTT. Supplemented by reference TRBV13 and TRBJ2-3, the full variable domain reads AAGVIQSPRHLIKEKRETATLKCYPIPRHDTVYWYQQGPGQDPQFLISFYEKMQSDKGSIPDRFSAQQFSDYHSELNMSSLELGDSALYFCASSKTTGGSTDTQYFGPGTRLTVL.

This chain connects TRBV6-5 to TRBJ2-3; D is unresolved. The CDR3 totals 16 residues. Germline CDR1 is MNHEY and CDR2 is SVGAGI. V gave up 0 bases and J gave up 0 bases, with 10 bases separating them. The CDR3 sequence is CASSYSPTVSTDTQYF. The CDR3 DNA is TGTGCCAGCAGTTACTCCCCAACGGTTAGCACAGATACGCAGTATTTT.

The J gene is TRBJ2-3, the V gene TRBV5-4; D might be TRBD1 (6 bases). Germline CDR1 and CDR2: SGHNT and YYREEE (reference sequence). This CDR3 spans 13 amino acids. Trimming left V 8 bases short and J 3 bases short, with 13 bases between. CDR3 sequence: CARGDTPTDTQYF. The CDR3, as DNA: TGTGCCAGGGGGGACACCCCGACAGATACGCAGTATTTT.

CDR3: CASSGWSLTQYF. For the CDR3, the DNA is TGTGCCAGCAGTGGGTGGAGTTTGACCCAGTACTTC. The chain joins TRBV6-1 to TRBJ2-5; D unresolved. Germline V gives CDR1 MNHNS, CDR2 SASEGT. The V end was cut by 4 bases, the J end by 7 bases, with 10 bases between. This CDR3 has 12 amino acids.

This rearrangement joins TRBV11-2 to TRBJ2-7, with D perhaps matching TRBD1 or TRBD2 (6 bases each). CDR3 size: 17 residues. Germline loops: CDR1 SGHAT, CDR2 FQNNGV. The V end lost 6 bases, the J end lost 7 bases, and 28 bases lay between the germline ends. The CDR3 bases are TGTGCCAGCAGAGGGGGATTCCGGGACTCCGAAGGCTATGAGCAGTACTTC. Translation gives CASRGGFRDSEGYEQYF. Based on the CDR3 plus reference TRBV11-2 and TRBJ2-7, the full variable domain is EAGVAQSPRYKIIEKRQSVAFWCNPISGHATLYWYQQILGQGPKLLIQFQNNGVVDDSQLPKDRFSAERLKGVDSTLKIQPAKLEDSAVYLCASRGGFRDSEGYEQYFGPGTRLTVT.

The chain employs TRBV20-1 and TRBJ1-2, with a possible D match to TRBD1 (5 bases). CDR1 and CDR2 from the germline V gene are DFQATT and SNEGSKA (reference sequence). V was clipped by 0 bases and J by 6 bases, with 14 bases between them. The CDR3 is made up of 14 amino acids. The CDR3 DNA reads TGCAGTGCTAGAGAGGGGACGGGATCGGATGGCTACACCTTC. It codes for CSAREGTGSDGYTF.

The V and J genes are TRBV3-1 and TRBJ1-2; D is perhaps TRBD1 (5 bases). Germline values: CDR1 LGHDT, CDR2 YNNKEL (reference sequence). The CDR3 contains 15 residues. V was shortened by 6 bases and J by 1 base, with 15 bases between the two germline ends. The DNA of the CDR3 is TGTGCCAGCAGGCCTACCGGGACGGATAACTATGGCTACACCTTC. Protein: CASRPTGTDNYGYTF.

The sample holds many counts of this clonotype. V gene TRBV10-3 combines with J gene TRBJ1-2, with D perhaps matching TRBD1 (5 bases). V shed 4 bases and J shed 4 bases, with 22 bases lying between them. Germline V lookup: CDR1 ENHRY, CDR2 SYGVKD. The CDR3 has 17 residues. The CDR3: CAISAPGREPTGYGYTF. For the CDR3, the DNA is TGTGCCATCAGTGCCCCGGGACGGGAGCCTACTGGCTATGGCTACACCTTC.

The chain recombines TRBV2 with TRBJ2-1; D is ambiguous. This CDR3 region has 12 residues. Trimming left V 6 bases short and J 8 bases short, with 11 bases between. The germline gives CDR1 SNHLY, CDR2 FYNNEI. The CDR3 sequence is CASRSPGHEQFF. The CDR3 DNA reads as TGTGCCAGCAGAAGCCCGGGCCATGAGCAGTTCTTC.

V usage is TRBV20-1 and J usage is TRBJ2-2; weak D call: TRBD2 (6 bases). CDR3 length: 15 amino acids. Between the trimmed V and J ends, which lost 0 bases and 3 bases, there was a span of 11 bases. Germline V gene sequence: CDR1 DFQATT, CDR2 SNEGSKA (reference sequence). The CDR3 loop reads CSARESGGDTGELFF. As DNA, the CDR3 is TGCAGTGCTAGAGAGTCCGGCGGGGACACCGGGGAGCTGTTTTTT.

This chain links TRBV28 with TRBJ2-5; D is perhaps TRBD2 (5 bases). Germline assignment: CDR1 MDHEN and CDR2 SYDVKM. The V end lost 2 bases, the J end lost 0 bases, and 13 bases lay between the germline ends. The CDR3 covers 16 residues. CDR3 in DNA: TGTGCCAGCAGTTTACCGCTACGCGGGTACCAAGAGACCCAGTACTTC. Protein sequence: CASSLPLRGYQETQYF.

There are a few counts of this clonotype. The rearrangement joins TRBV28 to TRBJ2-7, with D possibly being TRBD2 (5 bases). CDR3 length: 14 amino acids. V lost 3 bases and J lost 0, with 9 bases in between. Germline CDR1 and CDR2: MDHEN and SYDVKM. The CDR3 is CASSFPGNSYEQYF. CDR3 sequence (DNA): TGTGCCAGCAGTTTCCCCGGGAACTCCTACGAGCAGTACTTC.

This sequence joins TRBV4-3 and TRBJ2-1, with a possible D match to TRBD2 (6 bases). There are 15 residues in the CDR3. Per the germline V gene, CDR1 is LGHNA and CDR2 is YSLEER. Trimming removed 0 bases from V and 5 bases from J, with 11 bases in between. The CDR3 bases are TGCGCCAGCAGCCAAGATCGGGGGTGGGACAATGAGCAGTTCTTC. Its translation: CASSQDRGWDNEQFF.

In its sample, this clonotype was seen once. Here the CDR3 DNA reads TGTGCCAGTCGCCCGGGAACAGGGGTGCGTACAGTTAATTCACCCCTCCACTTT. Translated: CASRPGTGVRTVNSPLHF. The rearrangement joins TRBV19 to TRBJ1-6, with TRBD1 matching over 7 bases. The CDR3 sequence is 18 residues long. CDR1 and CDR2 (germline): LNHDA, SQIVND (reference sequence). V lost 8 bases, J lost 6 bases, and 19 bases stayed unmatched. Drawing the rest from reference TRBV19 and TRBJ1-6, the complete variable domain is DGGITQSPKYLFRKEGQNVTLSCEQNLNHDAMYWYRQDPGQGLRLIYYSQIVNDFQKGDIAEGYSVSREKKESFPLTVTSAQKNPTAFYLCASRPGTGVRTVNSPLHFGNGTRLTVT.

This clonotype was seen a few times. The rearrangement uses TRBV5-1 and TRBJ2-5; TRBD1 agrees at 7 bases. Gene TRBJ2-7 matches the end of the DNA better, so the J call may be wrong. Germline assignment: CDR1 SGHRS and CDR2 YFSETQ. The CDR3 loop spans 15 amino acids. The CDR3 sequence: CASSLPTGLRDEQYF. DNA for the CDR3: TGCGCCAGCAGCCTCCCGACAGGGTTGCGGGACGAGCAGTACTTC.